This TCR beta chain was sequenced during a study of blood T cell repertoires in COVID-19. Study information: Italy, Spain and the United States were the sources of the convalescent and acute COVID-19 samples. T cells, B-cell-depleted T cells, or PBMCs supplied cDNA or gDNA.

Clones were sequenced by immunoSEQ multiplex PCR, and TCRdb holds only the in-frame ones, with some missing. The data hold a few hundred thousand clones, with 85% to 90% observed a single time. The CDR3 has 14 amino acids. CDR1 and CDR2 from the germline V gene are SGHVS and FQNEAQ. The junction had 6 bases not matched to a gene; V was cut back by 5 bases and J by 5 bases. Sequenced: PBMCs or T cells enriched from blood (not recorded which). The source is a woman aged 45-59 years who had been exposed to COVID-19. The V call is TRBV7-8, the J call TRBJ1-2; TRBD1 agrees at 9 bases. The CDR3 reads CASSADRGTYGYTF. DNA for the CDR3: TGTGCCAGCAGCGCCGACAGGGGGACTTATGGCTACACCTTC.